The rows below give T cell receptor beta chains drawn from one sample of a study of spatial heterogeneity in lung cancer. TCRdb passed the 5' RACE reads through MiXCR, listing each CDR3 protein once. The table shows 9,500 to 15,000 distinct CDR3 sequences, with 13% to 15% occurring only once. The sample in question was PBMCs, obtained at surgery. These receptors were collected from a female donor with early-stage non-small cell lung cancer. Each CDR3 is given with its conserved first and last residue. A D gene is named only where the DNA matches it firmly. Some rows mark clone size as missing; the rest say once, few, many or name a class of expanded clone.

>TRBV5-1|TRBJ2-5|medium-sized|-
CASSLSNEQETQYF
TGCGCCAGCAGCTTGTCAAATGAACAAGAGACCCAGTACTTC
>TRBV2|TRBJ2-2|many|-
CASRIGPGGELFF
TGTGCCAGCAGGATAGGACCCGGGGGGGAGCTGTTTTTT
>TRBV12-3/TRBV12-4|TRBJ2-1|many|-
CASSRAPGNEQFF
TGTGCCAGCAGCCGCGCACCCGGCAATGAGCAGTTCTTC
>TRBV2|TRBJ2-2|many|-
CASSGSTGTGELFF
TGTGCCAGCAGTGGGAGCACAGGGACCGGGGAGCTGTTTTTT
>TRBV12-3/TRBV12-4|TRBJ2-3|many|-
CASSHPTMAQYF
TGTGCCAGCAGCCACCCCACGATGGCGCAGTATTTT
>TRBV29-1|TRBJ2-1|many|TRBD2
CSVEEQRGYNEQFF
TGCAGCGTTGAAGAACAGCGGGGATACAATGAGCAGTTCTTC
>TRBV28|TRBJ2-7|medium-sized|TRBD1
CASSTGTGANEQYF
TGTGCCAGCAGCACCGGGACAGGGGCAAACGAGCAGTACTTC
>TRBV5-1|TRBJ1-1|many|-
CASSLESQLNTEAFF
TGCGCCAGCAGCTTGGAGTCTCAACTGAACACTGAAGCTTTCTTT
>TRBV6-2/TRBV6-3|TRBJ2-4|medium-sized|-
CASSARLGDIQYF
TGTGCCAGCAGTGCCCGCCTCGGAGACATTCAGTACTTC
>TRBV30|TRBJ1-2|medium-sized|TRBD1
CAWSQGATNYGYTF
TGTGCCTGGAGTCAGGGGGCGACGAACTATGGCTACACCTTC
>TRBV2|TRBJ2-7|-|-
CASRYTEVSYEQYF
TGTGCCAGCCGCTACACGGAGGTCTCCTACGAGCAGTACTTC
>TRBV7-2|TRBJ2-3|many|TRBD2
CASRPTVAGGSTDTQYF
TGTGCCAGCAGACCTACCGTAGCGGGAGGTTCGACAGATACGCAGTATTTT
>TRBV14|TRBJ2-4|-|TRBD1
CASSQLQGQGSKNIQYF
TGTGCCAGCAGCCAACTACAGGGGCAAGGGTCCAAAAACATTCAGTACTTC
>TRBV3-1|TRBJ2-5|many|TRBD2
CASSQDHGGGARETQYF
TGTGCCAGCAGCCAAGATCATGGCGGGGGGGCTCGAGAGACCCAGTACTTC
>TRBV6-1|TRBJ2-7|many|-
CASGTRGVAYEQYF
TGTGCCAGCGGAACCAGGGGGGTGGCCTACGAGCAGTACTTC
>TRBV14|TRBJ2-1|-|TRBD2
CASSRYNPGLANEQFF
TGTGCCAGCAGTCGCTACAACCCGGGACTAGCGAATGAGCAGTTCTTC
>TRBV18|TRBJ2-2|few|TRBD2
CASSPPAGGVTGELFF
TGTGCCAGCTCACCACCGGCGGGGGGCGTCACCGGGGAGCTGTTTTTT
>TRBV14|TRBJ2-2|-|-
CASSQSGTGELFF
TGTGCCAGCAGCCAAAGTGGGACCGGGGAGCTGTTTTTT
>TRBV28|TRBJ2-1|medium-sized|TRBD2
CASTPGGAGEQFF
TGTGCCAGCACCCCGGGGGGAGCAGGGGAGCAGTTCTTC
>TRBV11-2|TRBJ1-1|many|-
CASSLWDARLTEAFF
TGTGCCAGCAGCTTATGGGATGCGAGGTTAACTGAAGCTTTCTTT
>TRBV5-5|TRBJ2-5|medium-sized|-
CASSFKTGDIQETQYF
TGTGCCAGCAGCTTCAAAACAGGTGATATCCAAGAGACCCAGTACTTC
>TRBV29-1|TRBJ2-3|many|-
CSVLGIVTDTQYF
TGCAGCGTTTTGGGTATTGTGACAGATACGCAGTATTTT
>TRBV10-3|TRBJ1-4|many|TRBD1
CAISDEGGKDEKLFF
TGTGCCATCAGTGATGAAGGGGGCAAGGATGAAAAACTGTTTTTT
>TRBV7-3|TRBJ2-1|medium-sized|-
CASKCEQFF
TGTGCCAGCAAGTGTGAGCAGTTCTTC
>TRBV6-1|TRBJ1-1|many|-
CASSEDGRVNTEAFF
TGTGCCAGCAGTGAAGACGGACGCGTGAACACTGAAGCTTTCTTT
>TRBV5-1|TRBJ2-5|many|-
CASSLAGGEETQYF
TGCGCCAGCAGCTTGGCTGGAGGGGAAGAGACCCAGTACTTC